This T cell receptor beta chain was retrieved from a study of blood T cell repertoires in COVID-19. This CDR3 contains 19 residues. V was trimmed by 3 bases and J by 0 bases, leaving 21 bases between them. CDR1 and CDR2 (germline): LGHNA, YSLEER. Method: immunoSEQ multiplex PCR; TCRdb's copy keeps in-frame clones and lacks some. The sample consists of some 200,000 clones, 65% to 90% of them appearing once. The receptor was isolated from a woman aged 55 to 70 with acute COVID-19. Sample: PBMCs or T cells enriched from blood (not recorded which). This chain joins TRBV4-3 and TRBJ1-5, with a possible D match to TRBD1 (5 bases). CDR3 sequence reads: CASSHPISTQGCSNQPQHF. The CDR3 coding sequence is TGCGCCAGCAGCCACCCCATTAGTACGCAGGGCTGTAGCAATCAGCCCCAGCATTTT.